Described below is a single T cell receptor beta chain sequence and its context. Its specificity is not known. Sorting separated CD25+CD127- cells from the CD4+ cells of four or five patients. Lesional scalp punch biopsies and peripheral blood came from alopecia areata patients. Sorting of PBMCs yielded the CD4+ and CD8+ T cells. This entry belongs to a study of CD8+ T cells in alopecia areata. Study-wide findings and caveats: Affected scalp, especially in alopecia totalis/universalis, had a higher clonality than normal scalp did. Patients showed less clear TCR sequence sharing than mice, possibly partly because of HLA diversity.

CDR3 length: 11 residues. The germline CDR1 and CDR2 sequences are SNHLY and FYNNEI. V lost 7 bases and J 7 bases, leaving 9 bases between the germline ends. RNA extraction and reverse transcription yielded cDNA as sequencing template. Only in-frame clones appear in the TCRdb table, and some are missing; sequencing was by immunoSEQ multiplex PCR. Found here are roughly 13,000 clones, about 57% of them singletons; the top ten hold approximately 3.9%. The chain uses TRBV2 and TRBJ2-3; D call uncertain. Sequencing input: CD4+ Tregs sorted from blood. This receptor was taken from a human donor with alopecia areata. The CDR3 DNA is TGTGCCAGCACCCCATCTTATACGCAGTATTTT. This translates into CASTPSYTQYF. The full variable domain, rest sourced from reference TRBV2 and TRBJ2-3, is EPEVTQTPSHQVTQMGQEVILRCVPISNHLYFYWYRQILGQKVEFLVSFYNNEISEKSEIFDDQFSVERPDGSNFTLKIRSTKLEDSAMYFCASTPSYTQYFGPGTRLTVL.